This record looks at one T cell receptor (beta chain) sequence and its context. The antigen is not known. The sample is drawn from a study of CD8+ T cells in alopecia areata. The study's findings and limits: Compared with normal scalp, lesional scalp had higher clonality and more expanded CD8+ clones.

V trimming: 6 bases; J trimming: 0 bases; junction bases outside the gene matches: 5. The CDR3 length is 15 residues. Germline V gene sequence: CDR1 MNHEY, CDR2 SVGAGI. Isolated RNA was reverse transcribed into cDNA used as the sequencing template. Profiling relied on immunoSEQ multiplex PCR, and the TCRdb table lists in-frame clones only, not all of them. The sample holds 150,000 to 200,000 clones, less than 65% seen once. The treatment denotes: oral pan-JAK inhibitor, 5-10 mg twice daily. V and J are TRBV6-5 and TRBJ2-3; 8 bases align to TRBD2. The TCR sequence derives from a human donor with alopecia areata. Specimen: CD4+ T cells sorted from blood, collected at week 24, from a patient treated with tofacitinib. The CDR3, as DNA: TGTGCCAGCAGATTAGCGGGGTCTAGCACAGATACGCAGTATTTT. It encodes CASRLAGSSTDTQYF.